The 10 T cell receptor beta chains listed next were all sequenced from one sample in a study of glioma-infiltrating T cells. TCR alpha and beta CDR3 regions were amplified from RNA using iRepertoire nested multiplex PCR. Using its own MiXCR run on the multiplex PCR reads, TCRdb lists one record per CDR3 protein. The table shows about 190,000 distinct CDR3 sequences, with more than 30% occurring only once. The sequencing sample was made of glioma tissue, nonneoplastic brain tissue, or PBMCs (not recorded which). The receptors here all came from a human donor with low-grade glioma or glioblastoma, undergoing nonglioma brain surgery, or in good health (not recorded which).

This clonotype has ten or more counts. The chain recombines TRBV5-1 with TRBJ1-1; the match to TRBD1 covers 7 bases. Germline trimming cut 6 bases from V and 0 bases from J; bases unmatched to any gene: 5. The germline V gene encodes CDR1 SGHRS and CDR2 YFSETQ. There are 14 residues in the CDR3. The CDR3 protein is CASTKDRLNTEAFF. CDR3 nucleotide sequence: TGCGCCAGCACTAAGGACAGGTTGAACACTGAAGCTTTCTTT.

To note about this clonotype: A single base separates this from a much larger clone, so it may be a read error. This chain links TRBV10-3 with TRBJ2-7; possibly TRBD2 for D (6 bases). The CDR3 extends over 15 amino acids. The germline V and J ends were trimmed by 6 bases and 6 bases, with 21 bases remaining between them. Germline V gene lookup returns CDR1 ENHRY and CDR2 SYGVKD. This CDR3 is CAIRGNTGSTPEQYF. For the CDR3, the DNA is TGTGCCATCAGGGGGAATACCGGGAGTACACCCGAGCAGTACTTC.

The chain has TRBV18 and TRBJ1-3; D is ambiguous. This CDR3 spans 19 amino acids. V was pared by 1 base and J by 2 bases, with 21 bases between. Germline V lookup: CDR1 KGHSH, CDR2 LQKENI. The CDR3 loop reads CASSPRSSARKVAGNTIYF. CDR3 nucleotide sequence: TGTGCCAGCTCACCACGGTCGTCCGCGAGAAAGGTCGCTGGAAACACCATATATTTT.

This clonotype was found many times. The rearrangement uses TRBV12-3 or TRBV12-4 and TRBJ1-1, with D possibly being TRBD1 (5 bases). The CDR3 sequence is 13 residues long. The V end was cut by 7 bases, the J end by 2 bases, with 11 bases between. The CDR3 DNA reads as TGTGCCAGCACCCTGACAGCCAACACTGAAGCTTTCTTT. Its translation: CASTLTANTEAFF.

There are many counts of this clonotype. The chain recombines TRBV29-1 with TRBJ2-7, with D unclear. The V gene's germline CDR1 is SQVTM and CDR2 ANQGSEA. The CDR3 has 12 residues. V lost 4 bases and J lost 0, with 7 bases in between. The CDR3 sequence is CSVAVYSYEQYF. In DNA, the CDR3 is TGCAGCGTTGCGGTCTACTCCTACGAGCAGTACTTC.

This clonotype came up many times. The CDR3 sequence is CASSLRLNQPQHF. In nucleotides, the CDR3 is TGTGCCAGCAGCTTACGACTCAATCAGCCCCAGCATTTT. The chain carries TRBV7-2 and TRBJ1-5; D not certain. The CDR3 runs 13 residues. The V and J ends lost 2 bases and 3 bases respectively, with 5 bases between them. Germline V gene sequence: CDR1 SGHTA, CDR2 FQGNSA.

The chain has TRBV12-3 or TRBV12-4 and TRBJ2-5; D remains unclear. V lost 2 bases and J 4 bases, leaving 8 bases between the germline ends. This CDR3 comprises 13 residues. This CDR3 reads CASSLWAGETQYF. DNA for the CDR3: TGTGCCAGCAGTTTATGGGCTGGAGAGACCCAGTACTTC.

A word on this clonotype: A much larger clone lies a single base off, so this may be a read error. Because the CDR3 is missing its conserved closing phenylalanine or tryptophan, this is likely a read error. This chain links TRBV10-3 with TRBJ1-1; 7 nucleotides agree with TRBD1. This CDR3 is 14 amino acids long. V lost 6 bases, J lost 5 bases, and 9 bases stayed unmatched. CDR1 ENHRY and CDR2 SYGVKD come from the germline V gene. The CDR3 DNA is TGTGCCATCAGGACCGGGACAGCGGTAACTGAAGCTTTCATT. Residues: CAIRTGTAVTEAFI.

The chain combines TRBV10-3 with TRBJ2-3, with D possibly being TRBD2 (5 bases). V was trimmed by 4 bases and J by 2 bases, leaving 16 bases between them. The CDR3 loop spans 16 amino acids. Germline V CDR1 and CDR2: ENHRY, SYGVKD. CDR3 amino acids: CAISGAEAGHTDTQYF. CDR3 DNA sequence: TGTGCCATCAGTGGAGCTGAGGCGGGCCACACAGATACGCAGTATTTT.

This clonotype was seen many times. The chain combines TRBV7-2 with TRBJ2-3; D perhaps matches TRBD2 (6 bases). Per the germline V gene, CDR1 is SGHTA and CDR2 is FQGNSA. The CDR3 length is 16 residues. Trimming cost V 10 bases and J 2 bases, with 22 bases left between them. CDR3 residues: CATLTGRAGYTDTQYF. CDR3 coding DNA: TGTGCCACCCTAACGGGCCGGGCGGGGTACACAGATACGCAGTATTTT.